A single sample is the source of the 15 T cell receptor beta chains below, sequenced in a study of T-cell memory formation after mild COVID-19. MiXCR, run by TCRdb on the 5' RACE reads, gives a single entry per CDR3 protein. The table includes around 53,000 distinct CDR3 sequences, 9% to 15% detected once. The specimen was PBMCs or a T cell subset sorted from them (not recorded which). The receptors here all came from a man aged 18 to 30 who had mild COVID-19 (a few samples of this study predate the infection). Cell type and time point are not known.

This clonotype has a handful of counts. The V call is TRBV10-3, the J call TRBJ2-1; 7 bases align to TRBD1. The germline V gene encodes CDR1 ENHRY and CDR2 SYGVKD. The junction had 12 bases not matched to a gene; V was cut back by 7 bases and J by 6 bases. CDR3 length: 15 residues. The CDR3 region has the DNA TGTGCCATCAAGCCCCACAGGGGAGTCTTCAATGAGCAGTTCTTC. It translates to CAIKPHRGVFNEQFF.

The chain employs TRBV27 and TRBJ2-3; weak D call: TRBD2 (6 bases). The CDR3 runs 15 residues. Germline-derived CDR1 and CDR2 are MNHEY and SMNVEV (reference sequence). Trimming shortened V by 5 bases and J by 4 bases, and 16 bases separated the two germline ends. As DNA, the CDR3 is TGTGCCAGCAGTGGGACCCCCGGGAGTCCAGATACGCAGTATTTT. As protein: CASSGTPGSPDTQYF.

This clonotype was counted at least ten times. The chain carries TRBV4-3 and TRBJ1-6; no clear D. Between the trimmed V and J ends, which lost 0 bases and 7 bases, there was a span of 10 bases. The germline gives CDR1 LGHNA, CDR2 YSLEER. This CDR3 has 15 residues. The CDR3 reads CASSQDPGWNSPLHF. In nucleotides, the CDR3 is TGCGCCAGCAGCCAAGATCCAGGCTGGAATTCACCCCTCCACTTT.

This chain uses TRBV5-1 with TRBJ2-7; 7 nucleotides agree with TRBD1. Germline CDR1 SGHRS, CDR2 YFSETQ. CDR3 size: 14 residues. The ends lost 0 bases at V and 5 bases at J; junction bases unmatched: 5. The CDR3 sequence: CASSLGDRANEQYV. Written as DNA, the CDR3 is TGCGCCAGCAGCTTGGGTGACAGGGCCAACGAGCAGTACGTC.

This chain connects TRBV5-1 to TRBJ1-2, with TRBD1 as a possible D gene (6 bases). This CDR3 contains 16 residues. Trimming removed 0 bases at V and 6 bases at J, with 18 bases between. Germline V lookup: CDR1 SGHRS, CDR2 YFSETQ. The CDR3 DNA reads TGCGCCAGCAGCTTGGGAAGTCTTGGAGCAGGGGATGGCTACACCTTC. Amino acids: CASSLGSLGAGDGYTF.

V gene TRBV11-2 combines with J gene TRBJ1-1; D uncertain. The CDR3 consists of 12 residues. Germline CDR1 and CDR2: SGHAT and FQNNGV. V was pared by 5 bases and J by 7 bases, with 11 bases between. Here the CDR3 reads CASSPRWDEAFF. In DNA, the CDR3 is TGTGCCAGCAGCCCCCGTTGGGATGAAGCTTTCTTT.

This clonotype was seen a handful of times. The V gene is TRBV7-2, the J gene TRBJ2-5; no firm D call. The CDR3 consists of 12 residues. Trimming took off 7 bases at V and 1 base at J, with 7 bases between the two ends. Per germline, CDR1 SGHTA and CDR2 FQGNSA. CDR3 sequence (DNA): TGTGCCAGCAACAGACGCCAAGAGACCCAGTACTTC. It is translated as CASNRRQETQYF. The full variable domain, in which reference TRBV7-2 and TRBJ2-5 provide the parts outside the CDR3, is GAGVSQSPSNKVTEKGKDVELRCDPISGHTALYWYRQSLGQGLEFLIYFQGNSAPDKSGLPSDRFSAERTGGSVSTLTIQRTQQEDSAVYLCASNRRQETQYFGPGTRLLVL.

This clonotype was picked up a small number of times. CDR3 sequence: CSAREVSSGNTIYF. DNA for the CDR3: TGCAGTGCTAGAGAAGTCAGTTCTGGAAACACCATATATTTT. The J gene is TRBJ1-3, the V gene TRBV20-1; no definite D call. CDR1 is DFQATT and CDR2 is SNEGSKA in the germline V gene (reference sequence). The V end was cut by 0 bases, the J end by 1 base, with 7 bases between. This CDR3 is built from 14 residues.

V is TRBV9 and J is TRBJ1-1; D gene unclear. The V end lost 0 bases, the J end lost 1 base, and 7 bases lay between the germline ends. CDR1 and CDR2 from the germline V gene are SGDLS and YYNGEE. The CDR3 loop spans 14 amino acids. CDR3 protein: CASSVAWGNTEAFF. CDR3 nucleotides: TGTGCCAGCAGCGTAGCTTGGGGGAACACTGAAGCTTTCTTT. The whole variable domain, remainder taken from reference TRBV9 and TRBJ1-1, is DSGVTQTPKHLITATGQRVTLRCSPRSGDLSVYWYQQSLDQGLQFLIQYYNGEERAKGNILERFSAQQFPDLHSELNLSSLELGDSALYFCASSVAWGNTEAFFGQGTRLTVV.

This clonotype was found a few times. The chain carries TRBV4-3 and TRBJ2-3; the match to TRBD2 covers 7 bases. Looked up from germline, CDR1 is LGHNA and CDR2 is YSLEER. The CDR3 has 17 amino acids. The V gene end was trimmed by 4 bases and the J gene end by 8 bases; junction bases not matched to a gene: 18. Here the CDR3 reads CASSLGGGSAGGTTQYF. CDR3 coding DNA: TGCGCCAGCAGCCTTGGGGGGGGGAGTGCGGGCGGCACTACGCAGTATTTT.

This clonotype was recorded at least ten times. This rearrangement joins TRBV12-3 or TRBV12-4 to TRBJ2-5; maybe TRBD2 (5 bases). This CDR3 is 16 amino acids long. V was shortened by 1 base and J by 4 bases, with 16 bases between the two germline ends. CDR3 DNA: TGTGCCAGCAGTTTAGGTGAAGGATTGGAGGCAGAGACCCAGTACTTC. This sequence encodes CASSLGEGLEAETQYF.

In its sample, this clonotype was seen a few times. The V and J genes are TRBV5-1 and TRBJ2-7; 9 bases fit TRBD2. Germline CDR1 is SGHRS and CDR2 is YFSETQ. V shed 5 bases and J 5 bases; nucleotides not matched to a gene: 8. This CDR3 spans 14 amino acids. CDR3 protein: CASRQRGVNNEQYV. DNA for the CDR3: TGCGCCAGCAGGCAGCGGGGGGTAAACAACGAGCAGTACGTC.

This clonotype showed up just a few times. The rearrangement links TRBV19 to TRBJ2-1, with D hard to call. Trimming left V 3 bases short and J 3 bases short, with 9 bases between. This CDR3 contains 14 residues. The germline V gene encodes CDR1 LNHDA and CDR2 SQIVND (reference sequence). CDR3 protein: CASSILGGYNEQFF. The CDR3 nucleotides are TGTGCCAGTAGTATTTTGGGCGGCTACAATGAGCAGTTCTTC.

This clonotype appeared many times. V is TRBV12-3 or TRBV12-4 and J is TRBJ2-3; D ambiguous. The CDR3 is 13 amino acids. Trimming pared 8 bases from V and 2 bases from J, leaving 11 bases between. Here the CDR3 reads CASRKDLTDTQYF. CDR3 DNA: TGTGCCAGCCGGAAAGACCTCACAGATACGCAGTATTTT.

This clonotype was observed a handful of times. The rearrangement links TRBV28 to TRBJ1-1, with D possibly matching TRBD1 (6 bases). Germline loops: CDR1 MDHEN, CDR2 SYDVKM. The CDR3 consists of 14 residues. V shed 6 bases and J shed 0 bases, with 11 bases lying between them. The CDR3 loop is CASRPGVVNTEAFF. For the CDR3, the DNA is TGTGCCAGCAGACCAGGGGTAGTGAACACTGAAGCTTTCTTT.